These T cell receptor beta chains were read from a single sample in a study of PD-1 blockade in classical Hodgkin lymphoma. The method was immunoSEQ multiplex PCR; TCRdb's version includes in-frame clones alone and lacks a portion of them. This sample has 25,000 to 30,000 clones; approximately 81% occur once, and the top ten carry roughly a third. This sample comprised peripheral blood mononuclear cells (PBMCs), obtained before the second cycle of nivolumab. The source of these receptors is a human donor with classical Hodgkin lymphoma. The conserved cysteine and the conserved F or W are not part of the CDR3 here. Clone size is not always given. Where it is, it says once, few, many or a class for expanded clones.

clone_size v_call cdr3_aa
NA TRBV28 ASLFTGIGGYT
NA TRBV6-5 ASSYQGESYEQY
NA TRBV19 ASSIGPGNTEAF
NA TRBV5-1 ASSSPGQAEAF
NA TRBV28 ASSYQGGYT
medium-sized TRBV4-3 ASSQAGGSYNEQF
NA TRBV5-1 ASSLATSGEGDTQY
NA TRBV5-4 ASSPGTVLIRRVGYT
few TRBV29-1 SVDKGIGETQY
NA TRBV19 ASRPHATRDRNGYT
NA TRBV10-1 ASRTGGTQNTEAF
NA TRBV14 ASSQGFRGRTDTQY
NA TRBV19 ASSIGGPVVNQPQH
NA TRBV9 ASSVGGALVNEKLF
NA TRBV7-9 ASSRTSQNTGELF
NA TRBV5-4 ASRGGGEPGYT
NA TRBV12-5 ASGLPEADTQY